Presented here are 4 T cell receptor beta chains from one specimen sequenced in a study of read filtering for tumor transcriptome and immune sequencing. From around 0.4 ug of RNA, a library with molecular barcoded alpha/delta and beta/gamma adaptors was made. One entry per CDR3 protein results from TCRdb running MiXCR on the reads. The sample lists tens of thousands of distinct CDR3 sequences; more than 10% were seen once. Material: a population of CD138-negative cells sorted from bone marrow. Receptor source: a donor aged 40 or older with multiple myeloma.

J is TRBJ2-1 and V is TRBV12-3 or TRBV12-4, with a possible D match to TRBD2 (5 bases). The CDR3 spans 12 residues. With 6 bases removed from V and 15 bases from J, the gap between germline ends came to 18 bases. CDR3 sequence: CASRDGHLGGFF. The CDR3 DNA reads as TGTGCCAGCAGGGACGGGCACCTTGGAGGGTTCTTC.

Regarding this clonotype: A much larger clone lies a single base off, so this may be a read error. The genes are TRBV28 and TRBJ2-7; no clear D gene. With 7 bases removed from V and 5 bases from J, the gap between germline ends came to 12 bases. Germline-derived CDR1 and CDR2 are MDHEN and SYDVKM. The CDR3 is 12 amino acids. CDR3 nucleotides: TGTGCCAGCATCGGCCATCGGGACGAGCAGTACTTC. It encodes CASIGHRDEQYF.

The chain has TRBV7-6 and TRBJ2-5, with D hard to call. Deletions cut 1 base from V and 5 bases from J, with 14 bases between. The CDR3 extends over 15 amino acids. CDR1 SGHVS and CDR2 FNYEAQ come from the germline V gene. The DNA of the CDR3 is TGTGCCAGCAGCTTAGGCGTGGGATCTGGGGAGACCCAGTACTTC. Encoded protein: CASSLGVGSGETQYF.

This chain connects TRBV27 to TRBJ2-3; 10 bases are a match to TRBD2. After removal of 5 bases from V and 5 bases from J, the junction contained 10 bases not matched to a gene. This CDR3 region has 16 residues. The germline gives CDR1 MNHEY, CDR2 SMNVEV (reference sequence). This CDR3 reads CASSLRSGRPGDTQYF. CDR3 coding DNA: TGTGCCAGCAGTCTTCGTAGCGGGAGGCCAGGAGATACGCAGTATTTT.